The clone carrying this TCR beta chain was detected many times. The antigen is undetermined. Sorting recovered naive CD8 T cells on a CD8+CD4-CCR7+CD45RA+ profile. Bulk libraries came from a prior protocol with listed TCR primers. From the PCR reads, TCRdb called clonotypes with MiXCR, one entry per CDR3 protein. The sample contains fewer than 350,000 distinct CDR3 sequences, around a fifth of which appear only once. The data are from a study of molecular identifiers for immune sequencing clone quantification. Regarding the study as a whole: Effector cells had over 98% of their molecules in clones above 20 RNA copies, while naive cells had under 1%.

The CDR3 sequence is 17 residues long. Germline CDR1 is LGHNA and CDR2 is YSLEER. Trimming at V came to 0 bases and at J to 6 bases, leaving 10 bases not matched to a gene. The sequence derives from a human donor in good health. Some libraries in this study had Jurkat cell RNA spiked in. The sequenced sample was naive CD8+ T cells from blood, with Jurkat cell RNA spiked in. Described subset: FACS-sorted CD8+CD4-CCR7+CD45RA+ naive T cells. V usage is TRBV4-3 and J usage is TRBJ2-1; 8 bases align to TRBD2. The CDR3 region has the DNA TGCGCCAGCAGCCAAGATGTCCGAGGACTAGCTGCCAATGAGCAGTTCTTC. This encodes CASSQDVRGLAANEQFF.